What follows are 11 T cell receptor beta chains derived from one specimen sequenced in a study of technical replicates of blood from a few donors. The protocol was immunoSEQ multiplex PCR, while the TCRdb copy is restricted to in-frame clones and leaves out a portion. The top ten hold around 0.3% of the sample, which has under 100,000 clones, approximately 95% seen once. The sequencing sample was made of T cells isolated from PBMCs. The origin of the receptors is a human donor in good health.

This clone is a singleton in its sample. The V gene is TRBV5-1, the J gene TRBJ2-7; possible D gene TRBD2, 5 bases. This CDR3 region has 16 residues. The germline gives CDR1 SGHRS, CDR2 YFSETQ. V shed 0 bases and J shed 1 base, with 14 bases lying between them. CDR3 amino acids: CASSLGPGNVSYEQYF. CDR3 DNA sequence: TGCGCCAGCAGCTTGGGACCGGGAAACGTATCCTACGAGCAGTACTTC.

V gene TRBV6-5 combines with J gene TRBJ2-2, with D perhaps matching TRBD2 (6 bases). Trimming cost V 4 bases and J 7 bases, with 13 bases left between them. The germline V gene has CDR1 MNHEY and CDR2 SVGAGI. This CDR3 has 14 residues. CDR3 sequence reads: CASSLNSGHGELFF. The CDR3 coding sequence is TGTGCCAGCAGTTTAAATAGCGGCCACGGGGAGCTGTTTTTT.

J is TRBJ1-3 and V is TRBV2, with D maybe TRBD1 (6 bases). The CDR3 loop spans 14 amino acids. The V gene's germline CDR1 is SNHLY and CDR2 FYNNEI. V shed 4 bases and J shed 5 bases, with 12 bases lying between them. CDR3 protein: CASSAQGLRNTIYF. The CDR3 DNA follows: TGTGCCAGCAGTGCACAGGGTTTGAGAAACACCATATATTTT.

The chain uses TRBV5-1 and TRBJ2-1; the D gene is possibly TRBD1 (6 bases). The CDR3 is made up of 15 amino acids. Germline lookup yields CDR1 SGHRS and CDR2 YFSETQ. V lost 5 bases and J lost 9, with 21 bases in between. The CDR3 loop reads CASSINRVSDREQFF. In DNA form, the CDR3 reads TGCGCCAGCAGTATAAACAGGGTTTCGGACCGTGAGCAGTTCTTC.

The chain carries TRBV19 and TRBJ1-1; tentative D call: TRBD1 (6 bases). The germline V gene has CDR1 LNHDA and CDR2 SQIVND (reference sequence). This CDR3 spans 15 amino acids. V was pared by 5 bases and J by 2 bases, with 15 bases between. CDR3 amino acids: CASSGLRQANTEAFF. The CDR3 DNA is TGTGCCAGTAGTGGTCTCAGACAGGCAAACACTGAAGCTTTCTTT.

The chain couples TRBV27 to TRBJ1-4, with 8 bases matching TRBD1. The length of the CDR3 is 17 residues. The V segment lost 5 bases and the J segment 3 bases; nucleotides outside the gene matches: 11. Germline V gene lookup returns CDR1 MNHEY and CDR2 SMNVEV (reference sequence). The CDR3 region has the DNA TGTGCCAGCAGTACTGGACAGGGTGGTTGGCCTAATGAAAAACTGTTTTTT. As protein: CASSTGQGGWPNEKLFF. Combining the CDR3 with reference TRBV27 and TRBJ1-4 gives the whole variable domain EAQVTQNPRYLITVTGKKLTVTCSQNMNHEYMSWYRQDPGLGLRQIYYSMNVEVTDKGDVPEGYKVSRKEKRNFPLILESPSPNQTSLYFCASSTGQGGWPNEKLFFGSGTQLSVL.

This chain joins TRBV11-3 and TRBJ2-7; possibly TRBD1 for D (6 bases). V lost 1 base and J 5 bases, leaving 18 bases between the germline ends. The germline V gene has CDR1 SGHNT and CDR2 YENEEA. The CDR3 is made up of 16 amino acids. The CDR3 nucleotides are TGTGCCAGCAGCTTAGGGCTTACAGGGTATAATGACGAGCAGTACTTC. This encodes CASSLGLTGYNDEQYF.

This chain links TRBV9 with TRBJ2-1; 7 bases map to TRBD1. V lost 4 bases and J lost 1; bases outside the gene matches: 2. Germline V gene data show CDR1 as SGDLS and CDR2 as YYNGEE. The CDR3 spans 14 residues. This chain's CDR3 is CASSPGGSYNEQFF. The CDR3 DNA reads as TGTGCCAGCAGCCCAGGGGGTTCCTACAATGAGCAGTTCTTC.

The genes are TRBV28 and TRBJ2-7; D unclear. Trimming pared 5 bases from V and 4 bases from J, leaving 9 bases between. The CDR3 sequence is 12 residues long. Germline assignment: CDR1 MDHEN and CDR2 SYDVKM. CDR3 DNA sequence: TGTGCCAGCAGTGGGCTCCCTTACGAGCAGTACTTC. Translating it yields CASSGLPYEQYF.

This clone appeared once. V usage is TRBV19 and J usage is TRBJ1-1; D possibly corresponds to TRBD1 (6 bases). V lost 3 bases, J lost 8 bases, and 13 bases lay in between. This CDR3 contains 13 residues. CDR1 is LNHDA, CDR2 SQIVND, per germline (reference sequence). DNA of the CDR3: TGTGCCAGTAGTATTGGTTGGGGGACAGAAGCTTTCTTT. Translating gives CASSIGWGTEAFF.

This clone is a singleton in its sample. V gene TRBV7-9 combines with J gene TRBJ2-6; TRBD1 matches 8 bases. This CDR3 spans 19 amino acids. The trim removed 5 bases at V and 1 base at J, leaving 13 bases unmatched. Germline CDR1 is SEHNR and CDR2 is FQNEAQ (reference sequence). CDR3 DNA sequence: TGTGCCAGCAGCCAGACACGTCCAGGGGGCCTATCTGGGGCCAACGTCCTGACTTTC. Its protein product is CASSQTRPGGLSGANVLTF.